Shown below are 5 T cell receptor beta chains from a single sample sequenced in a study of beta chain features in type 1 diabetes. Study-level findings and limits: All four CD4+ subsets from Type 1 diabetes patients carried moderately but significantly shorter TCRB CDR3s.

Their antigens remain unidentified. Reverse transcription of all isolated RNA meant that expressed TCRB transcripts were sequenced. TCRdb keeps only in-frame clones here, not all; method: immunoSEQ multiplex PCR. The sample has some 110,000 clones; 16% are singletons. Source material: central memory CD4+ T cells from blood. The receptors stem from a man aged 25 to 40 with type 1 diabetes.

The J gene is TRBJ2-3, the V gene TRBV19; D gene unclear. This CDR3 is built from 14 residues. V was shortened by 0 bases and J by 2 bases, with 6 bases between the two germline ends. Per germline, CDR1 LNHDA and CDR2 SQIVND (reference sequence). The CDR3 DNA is TGTGCCAGTAGTATAGAAACTTTCACAGATACGCAGTATTTT. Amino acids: CASSIETFTDTQYF. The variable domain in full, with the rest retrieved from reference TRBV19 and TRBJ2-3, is DGGITQSPKYLFRKEGQNVTLSCEQNLNHDAMYWYRQDPGQGLRLIYYSQIVNDFQKGDIAEGYSVSREKKESFPLTVTSAQKNPTAFYLCASSIETFTDTQYFGPGTRLTVL.

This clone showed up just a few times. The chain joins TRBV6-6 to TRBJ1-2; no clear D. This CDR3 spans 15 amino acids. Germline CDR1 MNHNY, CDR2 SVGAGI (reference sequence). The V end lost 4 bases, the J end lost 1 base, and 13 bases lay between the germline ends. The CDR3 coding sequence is TGTGCCAGCAGTTTTCCATTCAACCTTAACTATGGCTACACCTTC. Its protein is CASSFPFNLNYGYTF.

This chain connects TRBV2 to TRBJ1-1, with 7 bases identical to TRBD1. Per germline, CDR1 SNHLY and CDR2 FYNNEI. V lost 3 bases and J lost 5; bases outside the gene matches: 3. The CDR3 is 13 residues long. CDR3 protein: CASSEQGETEAFF. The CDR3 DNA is TGTGCCAGCAGTGAGCAGGGGGAGACTGAAGCTTTCTTT.

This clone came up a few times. Here the CDR3 DNA reads TGTGCCAGCAGCACGACTAGCGGGGGCAACAATGAGCAGTTCTTC. Amino acid sequence: CASSTTSGGNNEQFF. The V call is TRBV28, the J call TRBJ2-1; 12 nucleotides align to TRBD2. The J segment lost 5 bases and the V segment lost 6 bases, leaving 5 bases of the junction unmatched. Germline lookup yields CDR1 MDHEN and CDR2 SYDVKM. This CDR3 spans 15 amino acids. Variable domain in full (rest from reference TRBV28 and TRBJ2-1): DVKVTQSSRYLVKRTGEKVFLECVQDMDHENMFWYRQDPGLGLRLIYFSYDVKMKEKGDIPEGYSVSREKKERFSLILESASTNQTSMYLCASSTTSGGNNEQFFGPGTRLTVL.

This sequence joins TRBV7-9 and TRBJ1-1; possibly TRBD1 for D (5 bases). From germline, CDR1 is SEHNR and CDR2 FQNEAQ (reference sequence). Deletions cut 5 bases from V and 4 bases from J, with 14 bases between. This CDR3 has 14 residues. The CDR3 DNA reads TGTGCCAGCAGCACCGGGACCCTGGGCACTGAAGCTTTCTTT. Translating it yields CASSTGTLGTEAFF.